The 5 T cell receptor beta chains below were found in one sample sequenced in a study of blood T cell repertoires in COVID-19. Sequencing was performed with immunoSEQ multiplex PCR; in TCRdb, only in-frame clones are kept and a portion is missing. The sample comprises roughly 40,000 clones, approximately 82% of which are singletons, and about 44% rests with the top ten. The sequencing input was peripheral blood. These receptors were collected from an elderly woman with active or convalescent COVID-19.

The rearrangement joins TRBV7-8 to TRBJ2-7; TRBD1 agrees at 7 bases. With 1 base clipped from V and 4 bases from J, the junction kept 10 bases outside the gene matches. Per germline, CDR1 SGHVS and CDR2 FQNEAQ. The CDR3 has 16 residues. CDR3 nucleotides: TGTGCCAGCAGCTTAGTTAGTGTACAGGGGAGTTACGAGCAGTACTTC. This codes for CASSLVSVQGSYEQYF.

V usage is TRBV10-3 and J usage is TRBJ1-5, with D perhaps matching TRBD1 (6 bases). Germline V CDR1 and CDR2: ENHRY, SYGVKD. Trimming took off 2 bases at V and 1 base at J, with 15 bases between the two ends. The CDR3 spans 17 residues. CDR3 in amino acids: CAISEGRLGQSNQPQHF. CDR3 coding DNA: TGTGCCATCAGTGAGGGACGCCTAGGACAGAGCAATCAGCCCCAGCATTTT.

The gene calls are TRBV10-1 and TRBJ1-3; TRBD1 is a possible D gene (6 bases). CDR3 length equals 17 residues. V lost 4 bases, J lost 0 bases, and 16 bases lay in between. Per germline, CDR1 WNHNN and CDR2 SYGVQD (reference sequence). This CDR3 reads CASSVQGPTISGNTIYF. CDR3 DNA sequence: TGCGCCAGCAGTGTACAGGGACCGACCATCTCTGGAAACACCATATATTTT.

The genes are TRBV3-1 (or the pseudogene TRBV3-2) and TRBJ2-4, with 9 bases fitting TRBD1. The CDR3 runs to 18 residues. CDR1 is LGHDT, CDR2 YNNKEL, per germline (reference sequence). V shed 2 bases and J 6 bases; nucleotides not matched to a gene: 14. CDR3 bases: TGTGCCAGCAGCCAAAGCCGGGACAGGGTCAGTATTGGAAACATTCAGTACTTC. The encoded protein is CASSQSRDRVSIGNIQYF.

V usage is TRBV28 and J usage is TRBJ2-7, with 7 bases that match TRBD2. With V trimmed by 7 bases and J by 6 bases, 3 bases remained unmatched. Looked up from germline, CDR1 is MDHEN and CDR2 is SYDVKM. This CDR3 is built from 11 residues. CDR3 sequence (DNA): TGTGCCAGCACGGGGGGACGCGAGCAGTACTTC. It specifies CASTGGREQYF.